This T cell receptor (beta chain) was documented in a study of T cell responses to AZD1222 COVID-19 vaccine (dated by TCRdb to about 2021). In the study overall: AZD1222 recipients given second doses at about 4 weeks or at about 12 weeks were pooled, since spike-specific TCR depth and breadth were not found to differ between the two schedules. Trial participants were enrolled by age into subgroups of 18-55, 56-69 and 70-plus years, and about 150, 27 and 61 TCR-sequenced participants, respectively, were included in these subgroups. TCR sequencing was performed for about 250 trial participants, of whom around 200 were given two doses of AZD1222 and 26 were given two doses of MenACWY control vaccine. Overall study outcomes, separate from this receptor: Reportedly, almost half of the unique spike-specific TCRs recognized epitopes lying outside the regions that are mutated in the B.1.351 and B.1.1.7 variants. The 56-69-year group was small, and its depth increase did not reach significance, likely because of low power. Only a handful of AZD1222 recipients were SARS-CoV-2 seropositive at baseline, limiting conclusions about previously exposed vaccinees. After two AZD1222 doses, both the breadth and the depth of spike-specific TCRs were significantly higher than at day 0 and than in MenACWY recipients. Participants were mostly white British and included more females than males, and it was suggested by the authors that clonal diversity may have been underestimated. The vaccine-associated CD4 TCRs covered the entire spike protein, and the dominant responses fell in regions 160-218 and 743-854. Because no day 14 peak-response samples were available, repertoires were characterized only after the peak T cell response.

The time point label, as the study defines it: baseline before first vaccination. Vaccinee samples came from UK trials COV001 and COV002, including a single-blind randomized controlled phase 2/3 trial of AZD1222 (ChAdOx1 nCoV-19) in healthy adults. For TCRbeta chain sequencing, PBMC samples were collected from trial participants at day 0 and at day 28 after the second dose. A remark on this clone: Its antigen is unknown. No quality values exist for individual bases; no much larger clone is one base distant.

The CDR3 regions of human TCRbeta chains were analyzed by immunosequencing. The paper's data handling went like this. Repertoire TCRs were matched against a reference library of SARS-CoV-2-specific TCRs generated with the MIRA antigen-specificity platform. Breadth was defined as the fraction of unique TCRs that were SARS-CoV-2-associated, and depth was defined as the fraction of total T cells that were SARS-CoV-2-associated. Using the MIRA data, each spike-specific TCR was assigned both to the spike region to which the TCR was reactive and to a CD4 or CD8 class. Log10-transformed breadth and depth values were compared by one-way ANOVA with Sidak's multiple comparisons tests. What TCRdb holds here is the immuneACCESS table cut down to in-frame rearrangements. Part of the clones is not present; checked against another copy, under half of the missing clones reflect an unresolved V gene, and the others are unexplained. V and J calls and clone size are as listed in that table; D and trimming were resolved from the DNA. A total of 140,000 to 150,000 clones appear in this sample, roughly 90% of them only once. About 3.7% of the sample is in the top ten clones.

From its cysteine to its phenylalanine, the CDR3 spans 12 amino acids. Just the 36-base CDR3 DNA is kept, in frame starting at base 1. Via the germline V gene, CDR1 is SGHRS and CDR2 YFSETQ. V lost 5 bases and J lost 0 bases; the stretch between them is 4 bases long. This sequence originates from an adult in good health. The chain couples TRBV5-1 to TRBJ2-3; there is no confident call for the D gene. The material sequenced was peripheral blood, taken on day 0 of AZD1222 vaccination. CDR3 loop: CASRPSTDTQYF. The DNA reads TGCGCCAGCAGACCCAGCACAGATACGCAGTATTTT.